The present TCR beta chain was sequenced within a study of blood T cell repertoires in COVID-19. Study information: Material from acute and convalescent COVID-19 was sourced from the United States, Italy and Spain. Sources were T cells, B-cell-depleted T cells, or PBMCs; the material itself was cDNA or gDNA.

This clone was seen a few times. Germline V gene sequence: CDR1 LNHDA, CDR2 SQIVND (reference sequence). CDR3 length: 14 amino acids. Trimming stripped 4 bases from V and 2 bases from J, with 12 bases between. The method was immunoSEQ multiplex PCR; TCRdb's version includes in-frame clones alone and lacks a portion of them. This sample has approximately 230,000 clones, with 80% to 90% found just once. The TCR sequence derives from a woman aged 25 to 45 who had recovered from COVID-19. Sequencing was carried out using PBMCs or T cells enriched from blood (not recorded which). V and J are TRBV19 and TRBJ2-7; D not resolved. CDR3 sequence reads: CASSTPYSPYEQYF. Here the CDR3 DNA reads TGTGCCAGTAGTACGCCCTATTCGCCCTACGAGCAGTACTTC.